Shown below are 12 T cell receptor beta chains from a single sample sequenced in a study of blood T cell repertoires in COVID-19. The assay was immunoSEQ multiplex PCR, and TCRdb's table has in-frame clones only and misses some. The data show around 400,000 clones, about 87% seen once. The sequencing input was peripheral blood. These receptors were taken from a woman aged 55 to 70 with COVID-19, enrolled during active disease.

The genes are TRBV20-1 and TRBJ1-2, with D perhaps TRBD1 (5 bases). The CDR3 is made up of 11 amino acids. Germline V lookup: CDR1 DFQATT, CDR2 SNEGSKA (reference sequence). The V end was cut by 6 bases, the J end by 5 bases, with 10 bases between. CDR3 sequence reads: CSAQTGYGYTF. CDR3 DNA sequence: TGCAGTGCGCAAACAGGTTATGGCTACACCTTC.

The J gene is TRBJ1-4, the V gene TRBV5-1; 10 nucleotides line up with TRBD1. With 0 bases clipped from V and 8 bases from J, the junction kept 4 bases outside the gene matches. Germline CDR1 SGHRS, CDR2 YFSETQ. The CDR3 sequence is 15 residues long. CDR3: CASSLEGQGLEKLFF. The CDR3 DNA is TGCGCCAGCAGCTTGGAGGGACAGGGGTTGGAAAAACTGTTTTTT.

In its sample, this clone was seen many times. This sequence joins TRBV9 and TRBJ1-5; TRBD1 matches 7 bases. Germline lookup yields CDR1 SGDLS and CDR2 YYNGEE. After removal of 3 bases from V and 1 base from J, the junction contained 10 bases not matched to a gene. This CDR3 is built from 17 residues. The CDR3 DNA reads TGTGCCAGCAGCGAGGACAGGACCCCCGGGAGCAATCAGCCCCAGCATTTT. This codes for CASSEDRTPGSNQPQHF.

This chain uses TRBV3-1 (or the pseudogene TRBV3-2) with TRBJ2-2, with TRBD2 identical over 10 bases. The CDR3 has 14 residues. Germline V gives CDR1 LGHDT, CDR2 YNNKEL (reference sequence). Trimming removed 8 bases from V and 5 bases from J; junction bases left unmatched: 5. CDR3 sequence (DNA): TGTGCCAGCCATAGCGGGGGGCTAACCGGGGAGCTGTTTTTT. This translates into CASHSGGLTGELFF.

The J gene is TRBJ2-1, the V gene TRBV30; tentatively, D is TRBD1 (6 bases). The CDR3 consists of 13 residues. V lost 5 bases and J lost 3, with 11 bases in between. CDR1 and CDR2 from the germline V gene are GTSNPN and SVGIG (reference sequence). The CDR3 sequence: CAWAPDSYNEQFF. For the CDR3, the DNA is TGTGCCTGGGCTCCGGACAGCTACAATGAGCAGTTCTTC.

V usage is TRBV7-9 and J usage is TRBJ2-1, with 7 nucleotides matching TRBD1. Trimming cost V 2 bases and J 12 bases; bases outside gene matches: 13. Germline loops: CDR1 SEHNR, CDR2 FQNEAQ (reference sequence). This CDR3 comprises 15 residues. This chain's CDR3 is CASSLLDRPAEGQFF. The CDR3 DNA is TGTGCCAGCAGCTTATTGGACAGGCCCGCAGAAGGGCAGTTCTTC.

The chain combines TRBV28 with TRBJ1-4; 9 nucleotides align to TRBD1. This CDR3 is 16 amino acids long. V trimming: 6 bases; J trimming: 2 bases; junction bases outside the gene matches: 7. The germline V gene encodes CDR1 MDHEN and CDR2 SYDVKM. CDR3: CASSLTGGATNEKLFF. The CDR3 DNA sequence: TGTGCCAGCAGCCTTACAGGGGGCGCGACTAATGAAAAACTGTTTTTT. The full variable domain, in which reference TRBV28 and TRBJ1-4 provide the parts outside the CDR3, is DVKVTQSSRYLVKRTGEKVFLECVQDMDHENMFWYRQDPGLGLRLIYFSYDVKMKEKGDIPEGYSVSREKKERFSLILESASTNQTSMYLCASSLTGGATNEKLFFGSGTQLSVL.

This clone was picked up a small number of times. The V gene is TRBV20-1, the J gene TRBJ1-1; D not certain. Germline V gene data show CDR1 as DFQATT and CDR2 as SNEGSKA (reference sequence). The CDR3 runs to 11 residues. V was cut by 8 bases and J by 2 bases, with 9 bases left in between. CDR3 region: CSSPSNTEAFF. The CDR3 DNA sequence: TGCAGTTCCCCTTCCAACACTGAAGCTTTCTTT.

The gene calls are TRBV6-4 and TRBJ1-4; TRBD1 matches 8 bases. CDR3 length equals 15 residues. Trimming cost V 4 bases and J 3 bases; bases outside gene matches: 4. Germline assignment: CDR1 MRHNA and CDR2 SNTAGT. The CDR3 coding sequence is TGTGCCAGCAGTGGAGGACAGGGTCCTAATGAAAAACTGTTTTTT. Its protein is CASSGGQGPNEKLFF.

The rearrangement uses TRBV18 and TRBJ2-5; 9 bases map to TRBD1. V lost 3 bases and J lost 7; bases outside the gene matches: 3. This CDR3 is built from 13 residues. Germline loops: CDR1 KGHSH, CDR2 LQKENI. CDR3 DNA: TGTGCCAGCTCACCTTCGGGACAGGGGACCCAGTACTTC. Protein: CASSPSGQGTQYF.

This chain joins TRBV30 and TRBJ2-3; the D gene is possibly TRBD1 (6 bases). CDR1 GTSNPN and CDR2 SVGIG come from the germline V gene (reference sequence). The CDR3 spans 14 residues. V gave up 0 bases and J gave up 2 bases, with 9 bases separating them. The chain's CDR3 is CAWSVGTNTDTQYF. The CDR3 DNA is TGTGCCTGGAGTGTCGGGACAAACACAGATACGCAGTATTTT.

CDR3 residues: CASSSEGRAGYNEQFF. DNA for the CDR3: TGTGCCAGCAGTTCGGAAGGTCGGGCGGGTTACAATGAGCAGTTCTTC. This rearrangement joins TRBV27 to TRBJ2-1, with a possible D match to TRBD2 (5 bases). CDR1 MNHEY and CDR2 SMNVEV come from the germline V gene (reference sequence). This CDR3 region has 16 residues. V was shortened by 4 bases and J by 4 bases, with 17 bases between the two germline ends.